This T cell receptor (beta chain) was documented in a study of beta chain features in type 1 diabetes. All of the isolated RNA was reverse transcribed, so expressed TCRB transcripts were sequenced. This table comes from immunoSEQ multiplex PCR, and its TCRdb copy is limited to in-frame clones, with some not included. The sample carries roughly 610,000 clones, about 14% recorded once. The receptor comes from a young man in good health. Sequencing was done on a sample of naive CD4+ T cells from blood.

For the CDR3, the DNA is TGTGCCAGCAGCTTATCCCAGAACACCGGGGAGCTGTTTTTT. This gives the protein CASSLSQNTGELFF. The V gene is TRBV7-9, the J gene TRBJ2-2, with D unresolved. The CDR3 length is 14 residues. V gave up 2 bases and J gave up 1 base, with 5 bases separating them. Germline values: CDR1 SEHNR, CDR2 FQNEAQ (reference sequence).